The clone carrying this T cell receptor beta chain has ten or more counts. The antigen remains unidentified. This sample is part of a study of T cells after yellow fever vaccination. Overall study results and limits: Boosting was followed by the reappearance of most primary-vaccination clones (approximately 95% CD4, roughly 90% CD8).

Template-switching 5'RACE yielded the TCR cDNA; a universal primer site and UMIs were added in the process. Via MiXCR, TCRdb re-called the 5' RACE reads, giving one row per CDR3 protein. The sample carries 230,000 or so distinct CDR3 sequences, 3.6% recorded once. Germline V gene data show CDR1 as DFQATT and CDR2 as SNEGSKA (reference sequence). This CDR3 region has 14 residues. Unmatched junction bases numbered 7, after V lost 6 bases and J lost 3 bases. V gene TRBV20-1 combines with J gene TRBJ2-3, with 9 bases fitting TRBD2. The receptor's source is a man between 18 and 35 years old who received the YFV17D yellow fever vaccine. The source was PBMCs, collected 15 days after the yellow fever booster vaccination. In nucleotides, the CDR3 is TGCAGTGCCCTACCGGGACTAGCAACAGATACGCAGTATTTT. This sequence encodes CSALPGLATDTQYF.